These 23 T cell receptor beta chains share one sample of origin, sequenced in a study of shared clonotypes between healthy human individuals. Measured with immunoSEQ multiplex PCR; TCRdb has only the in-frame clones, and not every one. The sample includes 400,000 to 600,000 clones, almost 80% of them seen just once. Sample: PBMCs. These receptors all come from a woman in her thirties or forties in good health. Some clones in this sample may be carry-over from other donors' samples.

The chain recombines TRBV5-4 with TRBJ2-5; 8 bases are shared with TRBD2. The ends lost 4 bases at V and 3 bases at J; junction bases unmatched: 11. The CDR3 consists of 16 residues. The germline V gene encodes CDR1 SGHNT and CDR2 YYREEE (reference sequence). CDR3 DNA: TGTGCCAGCAGCCGCCCCTTTGCGGGAGGTAAAGAGACCCAGTACTTC. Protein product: CASSRPFAGGKETQYF.

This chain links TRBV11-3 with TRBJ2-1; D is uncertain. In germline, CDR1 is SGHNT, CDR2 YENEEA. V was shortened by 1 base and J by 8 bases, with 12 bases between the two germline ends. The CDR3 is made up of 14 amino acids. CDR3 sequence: CASSLGLSGDEQFF. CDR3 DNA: TGTGCCAGCAGCTTAGGACTTTCGGGCGATGAGCAGTTCTTC. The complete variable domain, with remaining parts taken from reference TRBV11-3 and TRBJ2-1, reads EAGVVQSPRYKIIEKKQPVAFWCNPISGHNTLYWYLQNLGQGPELLIRYENEEAVDDSQLPKDRFSAERLKGVDSTLKIQPAELGDSAVYLCASSLGLSGDEQFFGPGTRLTVL.

In DNA, the CDR3 is TGCGCCAGCAGCCAATTCCCTAACGGGAGAGGGACAGATACGCAGTATTTT. Protein product: CASSQFPNGRGTDTQYF. The rearrangement joins TRBV4-1 to TRBJ2-3, with D possibly being TRBD2 (6 bases). The germline CDR1 and CDR2 sequences are MGHRA and YSYEKL. The ends were cut back, 2 bases at V and 3 bases at J, with 18 bases in the middle. This CDR3 has 17 amino acids.

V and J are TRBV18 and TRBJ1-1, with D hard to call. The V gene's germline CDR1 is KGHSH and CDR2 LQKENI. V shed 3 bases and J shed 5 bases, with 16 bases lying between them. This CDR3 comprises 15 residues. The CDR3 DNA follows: TGTGCCAGCTCACCCGCTGGGCCTCAGATGACTGAAGCTTTCTTT. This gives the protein CASSPAGPQMTEAFF. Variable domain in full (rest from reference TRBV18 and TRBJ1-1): NAGVMQNPRHLVRRRGQEARLRCSPMKGHSHVYWYRQLPEEGLKFMVYLQKENIIDESGMPKERFSAEFPKEGPSILRIQQVVRGDSAAYFCASSPAGPQMTEAFFGQGTRLTVV.

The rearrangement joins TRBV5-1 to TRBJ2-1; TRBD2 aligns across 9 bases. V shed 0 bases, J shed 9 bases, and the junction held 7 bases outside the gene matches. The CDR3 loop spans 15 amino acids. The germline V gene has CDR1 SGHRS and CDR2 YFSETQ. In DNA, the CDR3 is TGCGCCAGCAGCTTGGGGGCGGGAGGGCCTGGTGAGCAGTTCTTC. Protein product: CASSLGAGGPGEQFF.

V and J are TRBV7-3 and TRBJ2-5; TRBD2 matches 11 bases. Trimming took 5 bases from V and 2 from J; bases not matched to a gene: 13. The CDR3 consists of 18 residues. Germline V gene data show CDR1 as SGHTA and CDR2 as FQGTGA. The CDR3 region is CASSQTGLAAMGQETQYF. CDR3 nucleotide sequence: TGTGCCAGCAGCCAAACGGGACTAGCGGCTATGGGACAAGAGACCCAGTACTTC.

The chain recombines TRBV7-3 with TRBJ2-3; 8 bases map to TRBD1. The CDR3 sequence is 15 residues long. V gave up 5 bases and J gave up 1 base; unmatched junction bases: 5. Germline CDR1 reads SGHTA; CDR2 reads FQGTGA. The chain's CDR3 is CASSTGRGRTDTQYF. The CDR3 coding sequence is TGTGCCAGCAGCACAGGCAGGGGGCGCACAGATACGCAGTATTTT.

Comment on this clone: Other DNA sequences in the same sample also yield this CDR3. CDR3 loop: CASSLDRAGGYTF. DNA of the CDR3: TGCGCCAGCAGCCTGGACAGGGCCGGTGGCTACACCTTC. The rearrangement joins TRBV5-1 to TRBJ1-2, with 8 bases matching TRBD1. The CDR3 consists of 13 residues. After removal of 4 bases from V and 7 bases from J, the junction contained 6 bases not matched to a gene. Germline V gene data show CDR1 as SGHRS and CDR2 as YFSETQ. The full variable domain, rest sourced from reference TRBV5-1 and TRBJ1-2, is KAGVTQTPRYLIKTRGQQVTLSCSPISGHRSVSWYQQTPGQGLQFLFEYFSETQRNKGNFPGRFSGRQFSNSRSEMNVSTLELGDSALYLCASSLDRAGGYTFGSGTRLTVV.

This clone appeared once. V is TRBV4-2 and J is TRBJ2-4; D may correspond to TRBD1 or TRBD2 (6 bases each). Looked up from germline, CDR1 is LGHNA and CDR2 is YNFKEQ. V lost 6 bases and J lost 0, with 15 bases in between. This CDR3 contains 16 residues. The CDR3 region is CASSEGGYLAKNIQYF. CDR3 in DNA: TGTGCCAGCAGTGAGGGGGGTTACCTAGCCAAAAACATTCAGTACTTC.

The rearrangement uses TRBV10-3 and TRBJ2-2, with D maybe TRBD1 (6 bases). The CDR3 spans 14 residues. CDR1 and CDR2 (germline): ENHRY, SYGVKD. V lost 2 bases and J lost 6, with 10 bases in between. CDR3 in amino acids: CAISEGQIAGELFF. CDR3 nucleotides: TGTGCCATCAGTGAGGGACAGATAGCCGGGGAGCTGTTTTTT.

The CDR3 bases are TGCAGCGTCAAAGGAATTTCCGGGACACCGAACACTGAAGCTTTCTTT. Its protein is CSVKGISGTPNTEAFF. This sequence joins TRBV29-1 and TRBJ1-1, with D tentatively TRBD1 (6 bases). In germline, CDR1 is SQVTM, CDR2 ANQGSEA. The CDR3 is 16 amino acids. The V gene lost 6 bases and the J gene lost 1 base, with 21 bases spanning the gap.

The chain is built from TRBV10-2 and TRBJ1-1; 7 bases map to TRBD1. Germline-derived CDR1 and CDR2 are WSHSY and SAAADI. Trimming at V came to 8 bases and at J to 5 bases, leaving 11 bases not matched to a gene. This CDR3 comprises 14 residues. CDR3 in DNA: TGCGCCAGCCTCCGGGACAGTCGACGGACTGAAGCTTTCTTT. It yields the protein CASLRDSRRTEAFF.

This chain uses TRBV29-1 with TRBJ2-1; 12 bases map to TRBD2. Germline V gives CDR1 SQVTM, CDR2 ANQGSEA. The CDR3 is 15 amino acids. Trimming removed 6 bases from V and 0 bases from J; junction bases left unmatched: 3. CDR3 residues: CSVQGLAGSYNEQFF. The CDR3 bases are TGCAGCGTCCAGGGACTAGCGGGCTCCTACAATGAGCAGTTCTTC.

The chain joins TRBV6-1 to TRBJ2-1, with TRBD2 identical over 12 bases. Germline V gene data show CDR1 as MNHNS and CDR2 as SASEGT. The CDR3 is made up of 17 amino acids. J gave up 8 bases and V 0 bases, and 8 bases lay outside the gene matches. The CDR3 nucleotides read TGTGCCAGCAGTGAAGCACGGACTAGCGGGGCCTTGGATGAGCAGTTCTTC. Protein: CASSEARTSGALDEQFF.

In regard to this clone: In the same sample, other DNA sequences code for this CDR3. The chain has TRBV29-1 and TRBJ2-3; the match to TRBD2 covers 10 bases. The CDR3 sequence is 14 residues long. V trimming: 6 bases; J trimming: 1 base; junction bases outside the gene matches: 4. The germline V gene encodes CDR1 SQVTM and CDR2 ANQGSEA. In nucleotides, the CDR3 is TGCAGCGTGGCTCTAGCGGGAGGCACAGATACGCAGTATTTT. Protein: CSVALAGGTDTQYF.

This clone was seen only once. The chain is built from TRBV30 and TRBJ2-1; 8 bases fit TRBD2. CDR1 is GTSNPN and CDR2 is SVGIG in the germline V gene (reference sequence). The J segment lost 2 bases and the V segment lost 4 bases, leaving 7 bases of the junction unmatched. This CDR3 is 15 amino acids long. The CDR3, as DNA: TGTGCCTGGACCACCGGGACTAGTACCTACAATGAGCAGTTCTTC. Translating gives CAWTTGTSTYNEQFF.

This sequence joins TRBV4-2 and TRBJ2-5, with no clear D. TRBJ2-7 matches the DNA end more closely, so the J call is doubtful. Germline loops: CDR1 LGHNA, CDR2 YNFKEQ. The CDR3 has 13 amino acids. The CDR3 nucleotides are TGTGCCAGCAGCCAAGAATGGGGTCGCGAGCAGTACTTC. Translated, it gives CASSQEWGREQYF.

The chain's CDR3 is CASSLGTSGAQETQYF. In DNA form, the CDR3 reads TGCGCCAGCAGCTTGGGGACTAGCGGAGCGCAAGAGACCCAGTACTTC. V and J are TRBV5-1 and TRBJ2-5; 10 bases are shared with TRBD2. V was pared by 0 bases and J by 2 bases, with 4 bases of the junction left unmatched. Germline lookup yields CDR1 SGHRS and CDR2 YFSETQ. This CDR3 is built from 16 residues.

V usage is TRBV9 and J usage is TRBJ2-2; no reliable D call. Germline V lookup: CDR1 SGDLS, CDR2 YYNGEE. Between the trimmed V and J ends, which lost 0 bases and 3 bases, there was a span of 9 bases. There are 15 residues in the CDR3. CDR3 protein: CASSVAPLDTGELFF. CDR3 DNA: TGTGCCAGCAGCGTAGCCCCCCTAGACACCGGGGAGCTGTTTTTT.

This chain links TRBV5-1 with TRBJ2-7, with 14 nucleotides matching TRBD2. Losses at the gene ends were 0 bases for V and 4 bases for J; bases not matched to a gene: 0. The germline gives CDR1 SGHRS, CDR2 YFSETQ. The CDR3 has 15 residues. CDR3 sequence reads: CASSLGTSGRYEQYF. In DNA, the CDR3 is TGCGCCAGCAGCTTGGGGACTAGCGGGAGGTACGAGCAGTACTTC.

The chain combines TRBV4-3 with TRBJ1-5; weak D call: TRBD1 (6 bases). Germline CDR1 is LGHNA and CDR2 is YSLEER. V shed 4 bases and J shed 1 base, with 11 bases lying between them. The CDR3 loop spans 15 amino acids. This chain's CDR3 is CASSPRQGSNQPQHF. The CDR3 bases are TGCGCCAGCAGCCCCCGGCAGGGGAGCAATCAGCCCCAGCATTTT.

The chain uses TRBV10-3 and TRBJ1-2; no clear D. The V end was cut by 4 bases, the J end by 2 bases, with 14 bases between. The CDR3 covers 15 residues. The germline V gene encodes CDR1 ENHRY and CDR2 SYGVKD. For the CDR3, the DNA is TGTGCCATCAGTGCGGGTGGTACAGCGAACTATGGCTACACCTTC. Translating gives CAISAGGTANYGYTF.

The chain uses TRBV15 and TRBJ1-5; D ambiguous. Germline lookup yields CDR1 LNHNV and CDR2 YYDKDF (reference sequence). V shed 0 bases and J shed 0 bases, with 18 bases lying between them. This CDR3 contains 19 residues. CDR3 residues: CATSREKGAGSYSNQPQHF. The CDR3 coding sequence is TGTGCCACCAGCAGAGAAAAGGGCGCGGGATCGTATAGCAATCAGCCCCAGCATTTT. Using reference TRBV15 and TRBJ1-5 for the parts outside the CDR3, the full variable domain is DAMVIQNPRYQVTQFGKPVTLSCSQTLNHNVMYWYQQKSSQAPKLLFHYYDKDFNNEADTPDNFQSRRPNTSFCFLDIRSPGLGDTAMYLCATSREKGAGSYSNQPQHFGDGTRLSIL.